This TCR beta chain derives from a study of PD-L1 blockade in urothelial cancer. The wider study: The authors examined blood 3 weeks (second dose) and 6 weeks after treatment start.

Time point noted: peripheral blood 6 weeks after treatment start. Locally advanced or metastatic urothelial carcinoma affected the patients. The investigators introduced synthetic TCR analog templates into each PCR as spikes. This table comes from immunoSEQ multiplex PCR, and its TCRdb copy is limited to in-frame clones, with some not included. Here the sample spans over 70,000 clones, less than 85% being singletons. The V end lost 0 bases, the J end lost 5 bases, and 13 bases lay between the germline ends. This CDR3 comprises 15 residues. Germline V lookup: CDR1 LGHNA, CDR2 YNFKEQ. The TCR originated in a man in his 70s with urothelial cancer. The specimen comprised PBMCs, sampled around atezolizumab (anti-PD-L1) treatment. The V gene is TRBV4-2, the J gene TRBJ1-1; perhaps TRBD1 as D (5 bases). CDR3 in DNA: TGTGCCAGCAGCCAAGACTGGGGAGGGGAAACTGAAGCTTTCTTT. This gives the protein CASSQDWGGETEAFF.